Only a few counts were recorded for the clone carrying this T cell receptor (beta chain). Germline CDR1 and CDR2: LGHDT and YNNKEL (reference sequence). The CDR3 runs to 21 residues. The V and J ends lost 1 base and 0 bases, in that order; junction bases with no gene match: 17. Each CDR3 protein gets one entry after TCRdb re-called the 5' RACE reads with MiXCR. There are about 900,000 distinct CDR3 sequences in the sample; about 12% occur only once, and about 1.6% lies in the top ten. This sample was included in a study of identical twins. Donors were all healthy Caucasians. In addition, the sample was reused for a study of yellow fever vaccine responses in identical twins.

The chain is built from TRBV3-1 and TRBJ2-1; TRBD1 agrees at 8 bases. The TCR was taken from a woman aged 18-29 years in good health. Source material: PBMCs. The CDR3 region is CASSQAAGGITRESSYNEQFF. Here the CDR3 DNA reads TGTGCCAGCAGCCAAGCCGCAGGGGGCATTACGAGGGAGAGCTCCTACAATGAGCAGTTCTTC.